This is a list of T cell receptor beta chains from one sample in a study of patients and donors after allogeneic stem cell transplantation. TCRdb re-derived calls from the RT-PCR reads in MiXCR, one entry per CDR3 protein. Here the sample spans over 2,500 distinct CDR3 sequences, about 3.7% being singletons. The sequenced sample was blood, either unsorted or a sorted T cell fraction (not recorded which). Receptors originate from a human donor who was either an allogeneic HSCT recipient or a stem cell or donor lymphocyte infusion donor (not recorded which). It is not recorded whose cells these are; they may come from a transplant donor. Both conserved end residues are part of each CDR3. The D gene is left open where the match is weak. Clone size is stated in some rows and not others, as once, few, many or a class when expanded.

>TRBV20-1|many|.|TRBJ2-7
CSAQGWSASSYEQYF
TGCAGTGCCCAAGGCTGGAGCGCGAGCTCCTACGAGCAGTACTTC
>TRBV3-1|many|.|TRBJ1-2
CASSQPGGYTF
TGTGCCAGCAGCCAGCCCGGTGGCTACACCTTC
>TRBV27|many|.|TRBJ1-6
CASGFTSYNSPLHF
TGTGCCAGCGGATTTACTTCCTATAATTCACCCCTCCACTTT
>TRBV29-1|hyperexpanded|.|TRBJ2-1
CSVEEVYNEQFF
TGCAGCGTTGAGGAGGTGTACAATGAGCAGTTCTTC
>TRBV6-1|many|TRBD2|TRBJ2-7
CASRTSGGAYEQYF
TGTGCCAGCAGGACTAGCGGAGGGGCCTACGAGCAGTACTTC
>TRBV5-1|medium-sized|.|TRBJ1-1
CASSLSSEITEAFF
TGCGCCAGCAGCTTGAGCTCTGAGATAACTGAAGCTTTCTTT
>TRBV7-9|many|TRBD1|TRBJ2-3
CASSLGQGGTDTQYF
TGTGCCAGCAGCTTAGGACAGGGGGGAACAGATACGCAGTATTTT
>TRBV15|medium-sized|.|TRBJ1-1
CATSRDRTVEAFF
TGTGCCACCAGCAGAGACCGGACAGTAGAAGCTTTCTTT
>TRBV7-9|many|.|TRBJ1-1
CASTLGTGNTEAFF
TGTGCCAGCACTCTCGGGACTGGGAACACTGAAGCTTTCTTT
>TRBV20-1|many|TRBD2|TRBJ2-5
CSAGIGLAGGKTQYF
TGCAGTGCTGGCATAGGACTAGCGGGAGGGAAGACCCAGTACTTC
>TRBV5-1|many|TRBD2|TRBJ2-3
CASSRTSGTTDTQYF
TGCGCCAGCAGCCGGACTAGCGGAACCACAGATACGCAGTATTTT
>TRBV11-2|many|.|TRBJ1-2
CASSLGSGYTF
TGTGCCAGCAGCTTAGGTAGTGGCTACACCTTC
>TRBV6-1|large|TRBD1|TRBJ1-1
CASSENRGNTEAFF
TGTGCCAGCAGTGAGAACAGGGGAAACACTGAAGCTTTCTTT
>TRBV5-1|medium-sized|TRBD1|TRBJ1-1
CASSWSGTGVTEAFF
TGCGCCAGCAGCTGGTCCGGGACAGGGGTCACTGAAGCTTTCTTT
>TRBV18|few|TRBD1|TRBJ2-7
CASSPGPGQGPYEQYF
TGTGCCAGCTCACCGGGACCGGGACAGGGTCCCTACGAGCAGTACTTC
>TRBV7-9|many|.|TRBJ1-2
CASSLGGAHGYTF
TGTGCCAGCAGCTTAGGTGGGGCCCATGGCTACACCTTC
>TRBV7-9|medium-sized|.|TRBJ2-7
CASSLSSAEQYF
TGTGCCAGCAGCTTAAGTAGCGCCGAACAGTACTTC
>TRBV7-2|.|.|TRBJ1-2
CASSWGRTANYGYTF
TGTGCCAGCAGCTGGGGCCGGACGGCGAACTATGGCTACACCTTC
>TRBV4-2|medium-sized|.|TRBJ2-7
CASSQDVRSGDVASDTYEQYF
TGTGCCAGCAGCCAAGATGTTAGGAGTGGGGATGTGGCGTCAGATACGTACGAGCAGTACTTC
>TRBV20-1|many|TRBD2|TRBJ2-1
CSARGLAGINEQFF
TGCAGTGCTAGAGGACTAGCGGGGATCAATGAGCAGTTCTTC
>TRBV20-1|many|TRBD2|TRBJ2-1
CSAQTSGSTYNEQFF
TGCAGTGCCCAAACTAGCGGGAGTACTTACAATGAGCAGTTCTTC
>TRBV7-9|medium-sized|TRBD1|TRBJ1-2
CASTSTLQGYGYTF
TGTGCCAGCACCTCAACCCTACAGGGGTATGGCTACACCTTC
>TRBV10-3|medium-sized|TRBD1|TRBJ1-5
CAIRDRENQPQHF
TGTGCCATTAGGGACAGAGAGAATCAGCCCCAGCATTTT
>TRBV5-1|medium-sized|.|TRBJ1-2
CASSLAGNYGYTF
TGCGCCAGCAGCTTGGCTGGCAACTATGGCTACACCTTC
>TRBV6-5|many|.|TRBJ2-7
CASSPSYEQYF
TGTGCCAGCAGTCCCTCCTACGAGCAGTACTTC
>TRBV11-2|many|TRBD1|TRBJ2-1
CASSPRDRGYNEQFF
TGTGCCAGCAGCCCCCGGGACAGGGGCTACAATGAGCAGTTCTTC
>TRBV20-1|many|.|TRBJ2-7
CSAQTGYEQYF
TGCAGTGCCCAGACAGGCTACGAGCAGTACTTC